This TCR beta chain is from a study of T cell responses to AZD1222 COVID-19 vaccine. Findings and limits, study-wide: Reportedly, nearly half the spike-specific TCRs target unmutated variant regions. Of the AZD1222 recipients, only five to seven were seropositive at baseline. Donors, mostly white British, included more females; clonal diversity was possibly underestimated.

The data were produced by immunoSEQ multiplex PCR, yet TCRdb's version contains in-frame clones alone and is incomplete. The sample holds about 150,000 clones, roughly 90% seen once. There are 13 residues in the CDR3. Germline V gene sequence: CDR1 MNHEY, CDR2 SMNVEV (reference sequence). V lost 5 bases and J lost 8, with 10 bases in between. Concerning this clone itself: No antigen is known for it.

This receptor was taken from an adult who received the AZD1222 COVID-19 vaccine. V and J are TRBV27 and TRBJ1-6; D gene unclear. Sequencing was performed on peripheral blood, taken 28 days after the second AZD1222 dose. Written as DNA, the CDR3 is TGTGCCAGCAGTCTCCGATCGGATTCACCCCTCCACTTT. Its translation: CASSLRSDSPLHF.